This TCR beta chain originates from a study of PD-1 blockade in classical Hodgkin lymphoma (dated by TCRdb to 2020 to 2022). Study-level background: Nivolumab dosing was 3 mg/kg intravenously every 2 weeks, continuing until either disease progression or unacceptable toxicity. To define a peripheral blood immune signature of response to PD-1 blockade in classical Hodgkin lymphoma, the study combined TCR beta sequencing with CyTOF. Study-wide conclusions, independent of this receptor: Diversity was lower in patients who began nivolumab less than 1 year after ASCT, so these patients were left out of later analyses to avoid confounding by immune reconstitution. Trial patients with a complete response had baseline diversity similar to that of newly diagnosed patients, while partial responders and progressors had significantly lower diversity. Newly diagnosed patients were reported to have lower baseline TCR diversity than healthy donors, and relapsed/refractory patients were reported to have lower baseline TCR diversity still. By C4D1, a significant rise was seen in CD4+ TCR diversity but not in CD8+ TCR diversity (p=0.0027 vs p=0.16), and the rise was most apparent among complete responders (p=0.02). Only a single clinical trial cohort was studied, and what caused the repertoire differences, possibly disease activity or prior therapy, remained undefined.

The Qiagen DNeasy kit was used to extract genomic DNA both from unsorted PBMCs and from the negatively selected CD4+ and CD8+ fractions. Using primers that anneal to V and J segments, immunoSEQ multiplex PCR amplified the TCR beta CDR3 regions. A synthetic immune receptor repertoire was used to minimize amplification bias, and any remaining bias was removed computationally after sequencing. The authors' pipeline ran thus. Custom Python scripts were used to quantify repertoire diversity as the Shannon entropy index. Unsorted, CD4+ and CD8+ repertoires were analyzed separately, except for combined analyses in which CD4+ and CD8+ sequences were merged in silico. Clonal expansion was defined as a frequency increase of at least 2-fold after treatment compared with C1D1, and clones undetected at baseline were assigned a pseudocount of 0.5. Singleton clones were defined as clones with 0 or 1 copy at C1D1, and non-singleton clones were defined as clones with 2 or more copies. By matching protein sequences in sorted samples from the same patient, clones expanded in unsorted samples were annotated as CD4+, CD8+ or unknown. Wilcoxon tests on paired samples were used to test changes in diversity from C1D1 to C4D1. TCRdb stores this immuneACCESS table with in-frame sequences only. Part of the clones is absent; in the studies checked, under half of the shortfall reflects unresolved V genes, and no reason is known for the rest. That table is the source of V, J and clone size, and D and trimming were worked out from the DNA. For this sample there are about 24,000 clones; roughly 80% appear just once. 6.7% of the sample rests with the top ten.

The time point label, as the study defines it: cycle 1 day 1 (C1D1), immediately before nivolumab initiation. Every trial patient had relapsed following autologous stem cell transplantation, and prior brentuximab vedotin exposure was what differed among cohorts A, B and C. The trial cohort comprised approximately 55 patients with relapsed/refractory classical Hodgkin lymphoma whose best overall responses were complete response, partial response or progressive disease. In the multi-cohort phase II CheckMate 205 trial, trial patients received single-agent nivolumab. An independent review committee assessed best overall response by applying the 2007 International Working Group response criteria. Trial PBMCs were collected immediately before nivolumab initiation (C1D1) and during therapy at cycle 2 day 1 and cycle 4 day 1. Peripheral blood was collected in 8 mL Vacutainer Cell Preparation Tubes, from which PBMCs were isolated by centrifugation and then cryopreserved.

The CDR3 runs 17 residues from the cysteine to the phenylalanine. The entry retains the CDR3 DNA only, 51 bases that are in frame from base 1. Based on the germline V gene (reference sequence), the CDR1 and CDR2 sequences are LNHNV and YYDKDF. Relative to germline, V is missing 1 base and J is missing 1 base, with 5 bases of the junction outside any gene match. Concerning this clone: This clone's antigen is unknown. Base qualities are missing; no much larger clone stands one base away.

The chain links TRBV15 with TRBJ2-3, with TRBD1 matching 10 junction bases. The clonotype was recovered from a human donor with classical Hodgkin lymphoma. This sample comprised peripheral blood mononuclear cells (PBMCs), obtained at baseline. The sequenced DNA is TGTGCCACCAGCAGAGTACCGGGACAGGGGCGCACAGATACGCAGTATTTT. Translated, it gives CATSRVPGQGRTDTQYF. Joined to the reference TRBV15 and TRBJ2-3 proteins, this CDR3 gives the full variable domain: DAMVIQNPRYQVTQFGKPVTLSCSQTLNHNVMYWYQQKSSQAPKLLFHYYDKDFNNEADTPDNFQSRRPNTSFCFLDIRSPGLGDTAMYLCATSRVPGQGRTDTQYFGPGTRLTVL.